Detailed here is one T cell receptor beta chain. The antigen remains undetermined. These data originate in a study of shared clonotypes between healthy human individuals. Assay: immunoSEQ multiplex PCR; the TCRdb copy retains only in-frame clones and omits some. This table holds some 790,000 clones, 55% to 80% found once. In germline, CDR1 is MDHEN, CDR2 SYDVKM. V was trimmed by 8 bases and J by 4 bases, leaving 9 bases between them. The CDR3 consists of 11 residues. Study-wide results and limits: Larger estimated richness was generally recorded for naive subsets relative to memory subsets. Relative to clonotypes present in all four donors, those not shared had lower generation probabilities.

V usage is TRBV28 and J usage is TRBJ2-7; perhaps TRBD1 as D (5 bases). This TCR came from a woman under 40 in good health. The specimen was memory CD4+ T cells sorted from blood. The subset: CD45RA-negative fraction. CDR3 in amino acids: CASGRAYEQYF. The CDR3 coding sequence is TGTGCCAGCGGCAGGGCTTACGAGCAGTACTTC. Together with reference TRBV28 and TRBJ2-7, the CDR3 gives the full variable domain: DVKVTQSSRYLVKRTGEKVFLECVQDMDHENMFWYRQDPGLGLRLIYFSYDVKMKEKGDIPEGYSVSREKKERFSLILESASTNQTSMYLCASGRAYEQYFGPGTRLTVT.